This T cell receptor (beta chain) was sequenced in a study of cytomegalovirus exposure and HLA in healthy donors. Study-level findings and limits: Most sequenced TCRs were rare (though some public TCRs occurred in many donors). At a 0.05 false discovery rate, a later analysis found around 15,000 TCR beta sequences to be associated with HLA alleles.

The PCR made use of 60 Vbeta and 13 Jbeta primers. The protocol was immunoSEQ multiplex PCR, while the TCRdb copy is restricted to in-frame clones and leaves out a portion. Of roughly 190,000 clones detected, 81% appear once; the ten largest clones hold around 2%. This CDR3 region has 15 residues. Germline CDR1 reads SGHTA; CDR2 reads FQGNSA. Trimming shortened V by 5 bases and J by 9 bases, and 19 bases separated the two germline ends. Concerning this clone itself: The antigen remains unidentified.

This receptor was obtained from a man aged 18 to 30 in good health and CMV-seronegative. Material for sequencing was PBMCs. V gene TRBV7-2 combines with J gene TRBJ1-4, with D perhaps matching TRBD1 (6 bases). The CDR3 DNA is TGTGCCAGCAGCCCTGGGGGGGCGTGGGATAAAAAACTGTTTTTT. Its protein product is CASSPGGAWDKKLFF. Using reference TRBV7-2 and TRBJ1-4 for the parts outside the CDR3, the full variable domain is GAGVSQSPSNKVTEKGKDVELRCDPISGHTALYWYRQSLGQGLEFLIYFQGNSAPDKSGLPSDRFSAERTGGSVSTLTIQRTQQEDSAVYLCASSPGGAWDKKLFFGSGTQLSVL.